These 25 T cell receptor beta chains share one sample of origin, sequenced in a study of pediatric ulcerative colitis. Sequencing used immunoSEQ multiplex PCR; TCRdb keeps in-frame clones, though not all of them. The top ten hold over 4% of the sample, which has more than 50,000 clones, over 65% seen once. Sequences were obtained from blood. The receptors shown here come from a boy younger than 18 with moderate ulcerative colitis.

The chain joins TRBV4-1 to TRBJ1-2; D uncertain. Germline CDR1 is MGHRA and CDR2 is YSYEKL. The CDR3 totals 16 residues. Between the trimmed V and J ends, which lost 0 bases and 3 bases, there was a span of 14 bases. CDR3 sequence (DNA): TGCGCCAGCAGCCAAGAGGCAAGAAGGACGGACTATGGCTACACCTTC. Its translation is CASSQEARRTDYGYTF.

The CDR3 sequence is CASSESLGGGPYNEQFF. The CDR3 DNA reads TGTGCCAGCAGTGAATCGTTAGGCGGGGGGCCTTACAATGAGCAGTTCTTC. The chain recombines TRBV25-1 with TRBJ2-1; 8 nucleotides align to TRBD2. Trimming cost V 1 base and J 4 bases; bases outside gene matches: 9. The CDR3 spans 17 residues. Germline assignment: CDR1 MGHDK and CDR2 SYGVNS.

The chain carries TRBV27 and TRBJ2-7, with 7 bases matching TRBD2. This CDR3 is built from 13 residues. Germline assignment: CDR1 MNHEY and CDR2 SMNVEV (reference sequence). With 8 bases clipped from V and 0 bases from J, the junction kept 4 bases outside the gene matches. The CDR3: CASGWGGSYEQYF. The CDR3 DNA follows: TGTGCCAGCGGCTGGGGGGGCTCCTACGAGCAGTACTTC.

This clone was counted a few times. The chain couples TRBV7-9 to TRBJ1-4, with D unclear. Germline assignment: CDR1 SEHNR and CDR2 FQNEAQ (reference sequence). The CDR3 is 14 residues long. The V end was cut by 5 bases, the J end by 10 bases, with 17 bases between. CDR3 in amino acids: CASSPTNLPIKLFF. The CDR3 nucleotides read TGTGCCAGCAGCCCGACTAACCTCCCGATAAAACTGTTTTTT.

The chain couples TRBV6-5 to TRBJ1-4; 10 nucleotides line up with TRBD1. Germline V lookup: CDR1 MNHEY, CDR2 SVGAGI. This CDR3 has 15 residues. Trimming took 4 bases from V and 8 from J; bases not matched to a gene: 7. The CDR3 nucleotides read TGTGCCAGCAGTTCGGACAGGGGGAAGAGAGAAAAACTGTTTTTT. The encoded protein is CASSSDRGKREKLFF.

The genes are TRBV20-1 and TRBJ1-4; no clear D gene. CDR1 is DFQATT and CDR2 is SNEGSKA in the germline V gene (reference sequence). The V end lost 6 bases, the J end lost 10 bases, and 12 bases lay between the germline ends. This CDR3 contains 11 residues. In DNA form, the CDR3 reads TGCAGTGCACCGAACTCGTCAAAACTGTTTTTT. Protein product: CSAPNSSKLFF.

The gene calls are TRBV7-9 and TRBJ2-3; no firm D call. The CDR3 totals 16 residues. The germline V gene encodes CDR1 SEHNR and CDR2 FQNEAQ (reference sequence). Trimming removed 5 bases from V and 1 base from J, with 16 bases in between. The CDR3 nucleotides read TGTGCCAGCAGCCCTCATGGGGTTCTTGGCACAGATACGCAGTATTTT. It yields the protein CASSPHGVLGTDTQYF. The whole variable domain, remainder taken from reference TRBV7-9 and TRBJ2-3, is DTGVSQNPRHKITKRGQNVTFRCDPISEHNRLYWYRQTLGQGPEFLTYFQNEAQLEKSRLLSDRFSAERPKGSFSTLEIQRTEQGDSAMYLCASSPHGVLGTDTQYFGPGTRLTVL.

Only a few counts were recorded for this clone. This sequence joins TRBV5-8 and TRBJ2-7, with 7 positions matching TRBD1. Looked up from germline, CDR1 is SGHTS and CDR2 is YDEGEE. J lost 2 bases, V lost 1 base, and 9 bases had no gene match. The CDR3 loop spans 16 amino acids. CDR3 residues: CASSLMGTVLTYEQYF. DNA of the CDR3: TGTGCCAGCAGCTTGATGGGGACAGTACTAACCTACGAGCAGTACTTC.

This rearrangement joins TRBV19 to TRBJ1-2; tentative D call: TRBD1 (5 bases). Germline CDR1 is LNHDA and CDR2 is SQIVND (reference sequence). The CDR3 length is 15 residues. V was pared by 1 base and J by 6 bases, with 15 bases between. The CDR3 region is CASSIVPHGQNGYTF. In nucleotides, the CDR3 is TGTGCCAGTAGTATAGTCCCCCACGGACAAAATGGCTACACCTTC.

V is TRBV4-1 and J is TRBJ1-2; D perhaps matches TRBD1 (5 bases). The CDR3 runs to 16 residues. The germline gives CDR1 MGHRA, CDR2 YSYEKL. V was pared by 2 bases and J by 1 base, with 14 bases between. CDR3 sequence: CASSQPSQGVNYGYTF. CDR3 nucleotides: TGCGCCAGCAGCCAACCGTCGCAGGGAGTTAACTATGGCTACACCTTC.

This clone was observed once. The chain links TRBV28 to TRBJ2-1, with TRBD2 matching 13 bases. Germline V gives CDR1 MDHEN, CDR2 SYDVKM. The CDR3 spans 20 residues. V shed 6 bases and J 0 bases; nucleotides not matched to a gene: 14. CDR3 nucleotides: TGTGCCAGCAGGCCACTTATACTAGCGGGGGGGTACTCCTCCTACAATGAGCAGTTCTTC. Translated: CASRPLILAGGYSSYNEQFF.

This clone was found a few times. The rearrangement uses TRBV13 and TRBJ2-5; tentatively, D is TRBD1 or TRBD2 (5 bases each). Deletions cut 1 base from V and 7 bases from J, with 19 bases between. The germline V gene encodes CDR1 PRHDT and CDR2 FYEKMQ (reference sequence). There are 16 residues in the CDR3. In DNA, the CDR3 is TGTGCCAGCAGCTTAGTGGACACTCCGAAGGGACGGACCCAGTACTTC. It is translated as CASSLVDTPKGRTQYF.

This clone occurred a few times. This chain connects TRBV7-8 to TRBJ1-1; D is unresolved. Germline CDR1 SGHVS, CDR2 FQNEAQ. The CDR3 is 14 amino acids. The V end was cut by 0 bases, the J end by 5 bases, with 10 bases between. The CDR3 DNA is TGTGCCAGCAGCTTAGCCGTGGGCTCGACTGAAGCTTTCTTT. It yields the protein CASSLAVGSTEAFF.

The DNA of the CDR3 is TGTGCCAGCAGCTTAACGGGGACCTGGCAGTTCTTC. Translating it yields CASSLTGTWQFF. This chain links TRBV7-3 with TRBJ2-1; possibly TRBD1 or TRBD2 for D (5 bases each). This CDR3 contains 12 residues. Trimming left V 0 bases short and J 12 bases short, with 9 bases between. Germline V gene lookup returns CDR1 SGHTA and CDR2 FQGTGA. Using reference TRBV7-3 and TRBJ2-1 for the parts outside the CDR3, the full variable domain is GAGVSQTPSNKVTEKGKYVELRCDPISGHTALYWYRQSLGQGPEFLIYFQGTGAADDSGLPNDRFFAVRPEGSVSTLKIQRTERGDSAVYLCASSLTGTWQFFGPGTRLTVL.

The chain carries TRBV25-1 and TRBJ2-7; either TRBD1 or TRBD2 may supply D (5 bases each). The CDR3 totals 13 residues. Trimming took off 4 bases at V and 12 bases at J, with 19 bases between the two ends. Germline CDR1 MGHDK, CDR2 SYGVNS. CDR3: CASSGGTKGAPYF. CDR3 sequence (DNA): TGTGCCAGCAGTGGGGGGACGAAAGGAGCCCCGTACTTC.

The rearrangement joins TRBV4-3 to TRBJ2-3, with 11 bases that match TRBD2. This CDR3 is built from 18 residues. V shed 0 bases, J shed 5 bases, and the junction held 10 bases outside the gene matches. The germline gives CDR1 LGHNA, CDR2 YSLEER. Here the CDR3 DNA reads TGCGCCAGCAGCCAAGACCCCAGGACTAGCGGGTCCTTAGATACGCAGTATTTT. Its protein product is CASSQDPRTSGSLDTQYF.

The sample holds a few counts of this clone. V usage is TRBV7-2 and J usage is TRBJ1-4; 10 positions match TRBD1. J was trimmed by 6 bases and V by 6 bases; bases with no gene match: 7. Germline V gene data show CDR1 as SGHTA and CDR2 as FQGNSA. The CDR3 loop spans 15 amino acids. For the CDR3, the DNA is TGTGCCAGCAGAAGGACAGGGGGATTCGATGAAAAACTGTTTTTT. It yields the protein CASRRTGGFDEKLFF.

V gene TRBV6-5 combines with J gene TRBJ1-1, with unresolved D. The CDR3 consists of 14 residues. V was shortened by 4 bases and J by 3 bases, with 12 bases between the two germline ends. Germline V gene lookup returns CDR1 MNHEY and CDR2 SVGAGI. The CDR3 bases are TGTGCCAGCAGTTCCTCCACAAGTTACACTGAAGCTTTCTTT. Amino acids: CASSSSTSYTEAFF.

This sequence joins TRBV5-1 and TRBJ2-7, with D perhaps matching TRBD2 (5 bases). Between the trimmed V and J ends, which lost 1 base and 6 bases, there was a span of 11 bases. Germline CDR1 reads SGHRS; CDR2 reads YFSETQ. CDR3 length equals 13 residues. The DNA of the CDR3 is TGCGCCAGCAGCTTGCTCGGCCGGGGCGAGCAGTACTTC. Protein sequence: CASSLLGRGEQYF.

This clone was observed a single time. The gene calls are TRBV5-6 and TRBJ1-2, with no clear D. V lost 0 bases and J 1 base, leaving 7 bases between the germline ends. CDR3 length equals 14 residues. The V gene's germline CDR1 is SGHDT and CDR2 YYEEEE. The CDR3 sequence: CASSLGNSNYGYTF. CDR3 nucleotides: TGTGCCAGCAGCTTGGGGAACAGTAACTATGGCTACACCTTC. Full variable domain (rest looked up from reference TRBV5-6 and TRBJ1-2): DAGVTQSPTHLIKTRGQQVTLRCSPKSGHDTVSWYQQALGQGPQFIFQYYEEEERQRGNFPDRFSGHQFPNYSSELNVNALLLGDSALYLCASSLGNSNYGYTFGSGTRLTVV.

The DNA for the CDR3 is TGCGCCAGCAGCCAAGATAGAGGGGGCGCTGAGCAGTTCTTC. It specifies CASSQDRGGAEQFF. This chain connects TRBV4-3 to TRBJ2-1, with TRBD1 matching over 7 bases. Germline CDR1 is LGHNA and CDR2 is YSLEER. This CDR3 is built from 14 residues. J lost 9 bases, V lost 0 bases, and 5 bases had no gene match.

This chain uses TRBV6-6 with TRBJ1-1; D might be TRBD1 (5 bases). Trimming took 7 bases from V and 1 from J, leaving 16 bases between them. This CDR3 is built from 15 residues. Germline CDR1 and CDR2: MNHNY and SVGAGI (reference sequence). The CDR3 region has the DNA TGTGCCAGCAACCCCCGGGACCGCGCGAACACTGAAGCTTTCTTT. Translating gives CASNPRDRANTEAFF.

This chain links TRBV25-1 with TRBJ2-5; D unresolved. This CDR3 is built from 11 residues. Per germline, CDR1 MGHDK and CDR2 SYGVNS. With 6 bases removed from V and 5 bases from J, the gap between germline ends came to 7 bases. CDR3 residues: CASSQGETQYF. DNA for the CDR3: TGTGCCAGCAGCCAAGGGGAGACCCAGTACTTC.

This clone was counted only a few times. The rearrangement uses TRBV2 and TRBJ1-4, with a tentative D call TRBD1 (5 bases). This CDR3 region has 11 residues. Trimming removed 5 bases at V and 10 bases at J, with 8 bases between. CDR1 and CDR2 from the germline V gene are SNHLY and FYNNEI. The CDR3 region has the DNA TGTGCCAGCAGTAGCGGGGGAAAACTGTTTTTT. It is translated as CASSSGGKLFF.

This clone was counted a few times. The chain couples TRBV19 to TRBJ2-7; 9 nucleotides line up with TRBD1. The CDR3 length is 13 residues. From germline, CDR1 is LNHDA and CDR2 SQIVND (reference sequence). Trimming took 11 bases from V and 5 from J; bases not matched to a gene: 10. The chain's CDR3 is CASQRTGVNEQYF. In nucleotides, the CDR3 is TGTGCCTCCCAGCGGACAGGGGTCAACGAGCAGTACTTC.